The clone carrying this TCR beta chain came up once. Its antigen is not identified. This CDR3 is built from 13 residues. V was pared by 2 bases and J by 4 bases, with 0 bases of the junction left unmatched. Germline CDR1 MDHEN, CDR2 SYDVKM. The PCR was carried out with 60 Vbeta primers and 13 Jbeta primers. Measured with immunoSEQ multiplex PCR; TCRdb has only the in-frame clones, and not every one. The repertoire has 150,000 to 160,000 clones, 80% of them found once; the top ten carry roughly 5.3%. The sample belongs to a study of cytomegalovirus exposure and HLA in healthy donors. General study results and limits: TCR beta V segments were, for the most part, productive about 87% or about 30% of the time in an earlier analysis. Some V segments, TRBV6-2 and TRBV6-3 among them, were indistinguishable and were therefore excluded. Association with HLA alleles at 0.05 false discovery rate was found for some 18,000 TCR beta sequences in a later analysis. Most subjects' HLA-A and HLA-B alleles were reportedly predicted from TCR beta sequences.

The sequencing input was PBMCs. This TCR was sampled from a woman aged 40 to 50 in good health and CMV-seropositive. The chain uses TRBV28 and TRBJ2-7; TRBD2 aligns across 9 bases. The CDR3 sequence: CASSLSGRYEQYF. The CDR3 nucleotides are TGTGCCAGCAGTTTAAGCGGGAGGTACGAGCAGTACTTC.